Listed below are T cell receptor beta chains from one sample, sequenced in a study of graft-versus-host responses after intestinal transplantation. Sequencing used immunoSEQ multiplex PCR; TCRdb keeps in-frame clones, though not all of them. The data contain about 8,000 clones, around 72% of them seen just once; the ten biggest clones take up about an eighth. Specimen: ileum tissue, collected 226 days after intestinal transplant. Receptors were obtained from a human patient who received an intestinal transplant, so some T cells may come from the graft donor. The CDR3 runs from the conserved cysteine through the conserved F or W. The D gene is left open where the match is weak. Clone size appears in some rows only: once, few, many, or a class for an expanded clone.

j_call	clone_size	d_call	v_call	cdr3_nt	cdr3_aa
TRBJ2-7	few	NA	TRBV9	TGTGCCAGCAGCGTAGGAGGGACTGTGTTCTACGAGCAGTACTTC	CASSVGGTVFYEQYF
TRBJ1-1	NA	TRBD1	TRBV18	TGTGCCAGCTCAGCGGGACAGTTGAACACTGAAGCTTTCTTT	CASSAGQLNTEAFF
TRBJ1-2	NA	NA	TRBV27	TGTGCCAGCAGTTTAGGAGGCGGTACTAACTATGGCTACACCTTC	CASSLGGGTNYGYTF
TRBJ1-5	once	NA	TRBV2	TGTGCCAGCAGTGAGGACAGCCATCAGCCCCAGCATTTT	CASSEDSHQPQHF
TRBJ1-1	once	NA	TRBV5-1	TGCGCCAGCAGCTTGTCTTGGTGGGCCACTGAAGCTTTCTTT	CASSLSWWATEAFF
TRBJ2-1	NA	NA	TRBV9	TGTGCCAGCCGGGGGTCCAACTCCTACAATGAGCAGTTCTTC	CASRGSNSYNEQFF
TRBJ2-5	NA	TRBD1	TRBV4-3	TGCGCCAGCAGCCAAGGGGACAGGGCAGAGACCCAGTACTTC	CASSQGDRAETQYF
TRBJ1-5	NA	NA	TRBV7-9	TGTGCCAGCAGCTTAGGGACAGCCGATCAGCCCCAGCATTTT	CASSLGTADQPQHF
TRBJ2-2	NA	TRBD2	TRBV30	TGTGCCTGGAGTTTGGGGACTAGCGGGAACACCGGGGAGCTGTTTTTT	CAWSLGTSGNTGELFF
TRBJ2-3	once	TRBD2	TRBV2	TGTGCCAGCACTCGACCCCTTAGCGGGAGGGGCACAGATACGCAGTATTTT	CASTRPLSGRGTDTQYF
TRBJ1-1	NA	NA	TRBV19	TGTGCCAGTGGACACGCCGAAGCTTTCTTT	CASGHAEAFF
TRBJ2-7	NA	NA	TRBV5-4	TGTGCCAGCAGCTTCGGAGACTACGAGCAGTACTTC	CASSFGDYEQYF
TRBJ2-7	NA	NA	TRBV11-2	TGTGCCAGCAGCTTAAAACTTGATTTCTACGAGCAGTACTTC	CASSLKLDFYEQYF
TRBJ1-1	NA	TRBD1	TRBV29-1	TGCAGCGCCGGGGGGACAGGGCCTATGAACACTGAAGCTTTCTTT	CSAGGTGPMNTEAFF
TRBJ2-5	once	NA	TRBV5-1	TGCGCCAGCAGCTTGGCGGAGACCCAGTACTTC	CASSLAETQYF
TRBJ1-2	once	NA	TRBV27	TGTGCCAGCAGTCAGACTCGGGGCTACACCTTC	CASSQTRGYTF
TRBJ2-5	NA	TRBD1	TRBV29-1	TGCAGCGTACCGGACAGGGGGCAGGAGACCCAGTACTTC	CSVPDRGQETQYF
TRBJ1-3	NA	NA	TRBV6-1	TGTGCCAGCAGTGACAGGGCCACAGGAAACACCATATATTTT	CASSDRATGNTIYF
TRBJ2-2	NA	TRBD1	TRBV4-3	TGCGCCAGCAGCCTATCGACAGGGCGAGGCACCGGGGAGCTGTTTTTT	CASSLSTGRGTGELFF
TRBJ2-7	NA	TRBD1	TRBV10-3	TGTGCCATCAGTGCACGGGACAGGCTATCCTACGAGCAGTACTTC	CAISARDRLSYEQYF
TRBJ2-3	NA	NA	TRBV11-2	TGTGCCAGCAGCTTTGGGGGGTGGCCCTATACAGATACGCAGTATTTT	CASSFGGWPYTDTQYF
TRBJ2-7	few	NA	TRBV6-6	NA	CASSTSGGARAYEQYF
TRBJ2-3	NA	TRBD2	TRBV9	TGTGCCAGCAGCGTAGGGGTTCGAGCGGGGGGGGGCACAGATACGCAGTATTTT	CASSVGVRAGGGTDTQYF
TRBJ2-1	once	TRBD2	TRBV25-1	TGTGCCAGCAGTGCTAGCGGCTCCTACAATGAGCAGTTCTTC	CASSASGSYNEQFF
TRBJ2-7	NA	TRBD2	TRBV18	TGTGCCAGCTCACCAACTAGCGGACCTTACGAGCAGTACTTC	CASSPTSGPYEQYF
TRBJ1-1	NA	TRBD1	TRBV28	TGTGCCAGCAGCCCTACAGGGGTCTTGAACACTGAAGCTTTCTTT	CASSPTGVLNTEAFF
TRBJ2-7	NA	NA	TRBV7-2	TGTGCCAGCAGCTTAATCAGTACAAACGAGCAGTACTTC	CASSLISTNEQYF
TRBJ2-7	NA	TRBD2	TRBV27	TGTGCCAGCAGTCCGGGACTAGCTTACGAGCAGTACTTC	CASSPGLAYEQYF
TRBJ2-7	NA	TRBD2	TRBV18	TGTGCCAGCTCACCAACTAGCGGACCTTACGAGCAGTACTTC	CASSPTSGPYEQYF
TRBJ1-5	NA	NA	TRBV16	TGTGCCAGCAGCCCCTCAGTGAATCAGCCCCAGCATTTT	CASSPSVNQPQHF
TRBJ1-4	NA	NA	TRBV5-1	TGCGCCAGCAGCTTGACGGCTAATGAAAAACTGTTTTTT	CASSLTANEKLFF
TRBJ1-5	NA	NA	TRBV28	TGTGCCACCGGGAGCAATAGCAATCAGCCCCAGCATTTT	CATGSNSNQPQHF
TRBJ2-2	NA	NA	TRBV7-9	TGTGCCAGCAGCCCCCAAGCGACCGGGGAGCTGTTTTTT	CASSPQATGELFF
TRBJ1-2	once	TRBD1	TRBV10-3	TGTGCCACCCACTACAACAGGGGCTATGGCTACACCTTC	CATHYNRGYGYTF
TRBJ2-5	NA	NA	TRBV5-1	TGCGCCAGCAGCTTGTTAGTCCCAGAGACCCAGTACTTC	CASSLLVPETQYF
TRBJ2-5	few	TRBD1	TRBV27	TGTGCCAGCAGCCACTCCGACAGGGGGGAGACCCAGTACTTC	CASSHSDRGETQYF
TRBJ2-1	NA	TRBD2	TRBV30	TGTGCCTGGAGTCCGGGACTAGAGAGGAATGAGCAGTTCTTC	CAWSPGLERNEQFF
TRBJ1-1	few	NA	TRBV28	TGTGCCAGCAGGTTCGGGAACACTGAAGCTTTCTTT	CASRFGNTEAFF
TRBJ1-2	NA	NA	TRBV6-6	TGTGCCAGCAGTACAGGAGCCGAGAACCTCTATGGCTACACCTTC	CASSTGAENLYGYTF
TRBJ1-3	once	NA	TRBV19	TGTGCCAGTAGTATGGGACACTCTGGAAACACCATATATTTT	CASSMGHSGNTIYF
TRBJ1-2	NA	NA	TRBV7-2	TGTGCCAGCAGCCAAAGCGCGAACTATGGCTACACCTTC	CASSQSANYGYTF
TRBJ1-4	NA	TRBD1	TRBV30	TGTGCCTGGAGTGGGACAGGGGGCGAAAAACTGTTTTTT	CAWSGTGGEKLFF
TRBJ1-6	NA	TRBD1	TRBV4-3	TGCGCCAGCAGCCAAGCTAGGGGGCATTCACCCCTCCACTTT	CASSQARGHSPLHF
TRBJ2-7	NA	NA	TRBV6-1	TGTGCCAGCGGGGCAAGGGTTCCCTACGAGCAGTACTTC	CASGARVPYEQYF